The 18 T cell receptor beta chains below come from one sample, sequenced in a study of CXCR3-negative and CXCR3-positive naive CD8 T cells. All TRB cDNA libraries came from 5' RACE performed with UMI labels. TCRdb re-called the 5' RACE reads and catalogs CDR3 proteins one per entry, DNA excluded. Here the sample table reports fewer than 6,500 distinct CDR3 sequences. For these TCRs, the target antigens are not known. Study-level findings and limits: Naive cells with CXCR3 showed TRB CDR3s that were more hydrophobic than those in CXCR3-negative naive cells.

Material for sequencing was naive CXCR3+ CD8+ T cells from blood. Subset here: CD45RO-CCR7+CD27+CD95- naive CD8+ T cells expressing CXCR3 (TNR3+). The source is a human donor in good health. Some clones in this sample may be carry-over from other donors' samples.

This chain links TRBV5-6 with TRBJ1-2; without DNA, the TCRdb call of TRBD1 cannot be checked. In germline, CDR1 is SGHDT, CDR2 YYEEEE. This CDR3 spans 13 amino acids. This CDR3 is CASQGQGIYGYTF.

This clonotype is identified as medium-sized from frequency. CDR3: CASSQDYVIAGEPYEQYF. The V gene is TRBV4-1, the J gene TRBJ2-7; TCRdb selects TRBD2, and the lack of DNA leaves this call unchecked. Per germline, CDR1 MGHRA and CDR2 YSYEKL. The CDR3 sequence is 18 residues long.

This clonotype is labeled medium-sized based on frequency. The chain recombines TRBV29-1 with TRBJ1-1; TCRdb names TRBD1, which stays unverified in the absence of DNA. CDR1 and CDR2 (germline): SQVTM, ANQGSEA. The CDR3 length is 11 residues. CDR3 amino acids: CSAVGAAEAFF.

The chain joins TRBV5-1 to TRBJ1-1; the TRBD1 assignment by TCRdb is unverifiable without DNA. The CDR3 length is 16 residues. CDR1 is SGHRS and CDR2 is YFSETQ in the germline V gene. Here the CDR3 reads CASRPKAGTGGTEAFF.

By frequency, this clonotype is medium-sized. The chain joins TRBV27 to TRBJ2-7; as DNA is missing, the TRBD1 call by TCRdb cannot be tested. This CDR3 is 14 amino acids long. Germline V gives CDR1 MNHEY, CDR2 SMNVEV (reference sequence). CDR3 protein: CASSSVDRDYEQYF.

This clonotype is classed as medium-sized (0.01 to 0.1%) by frequency. The chain has TRBV5-1 and TRBJ2-3; without DNA, the TCRdb call of TRBD1 cannot be checked. The CDR3 totals 13 residues. CDR1 and CDR2 (germline): SGHRS, YFSETQ. The CDR3 protein is CASRGATTDTQYF.

This clonotype shows up as medium-sized by frequency. This chain links TRBV11-2 with TRBJ2-7; the D gene TCRdb calls, TRBD1, cannot be checked with no DNA. The length of the CDR3 is 15 residues. Germline values: CDR1 SGHAT, CDR2 FQNNGV. The CDR3 loop reads CASSLSRGMLYEQYF.

The J gene is TRBJ2-1, the V gene TRBV6-5; no DNA is available, so the TRBD2 call from TCRdb remains unchecked. The germline gives CDR1 MNHEY, CDR2 SVGAGI. The CDR3 is 18 residues long. CDR3 residues: CASSYGRLAGDPYNEQFF.

Frequency places this clonotype as medium-sized. This sequence joins TRBV29-1 and TRBJ2-1. The CDR3 is 11 amino acids. Per germline, CDR1 SQVTM and CDR2 ANQGSEA. CDR3: CSVVQNNEQFF.

The chain recombines TRBV12-3 or TRBV12-4 with TRBJ2-3; absent DNA, TCRdb's TRBD1 call cannot be checked. The CDR3 is 13 amino acids. CDR3 loop: CASSLGTGDTQYF.

This clonotype shows up as medium-sized (0.01 to 0.1%) by frequency. J is TRBJ2-1 and V is TRBV7-6; the D call of TRBD2 rests on TCRdb alone, since no DNA is present to check it. Germline lookup yields CDR1 SGHVS and CDR2 FNYEAQ. The CDR3 extends over 17 amino acids. CDR3 sequence: CASSLGPAGPRYNEQFF.

This clonotype is classed as medium-sized by frequency. The V gene is TRBV9, the J gene TRBJ2-6; TCRdb's D call of TRBD1 is untestable without DNA. Germline V gives CDR1 SGDLS, CDR2 YYNGEE. The CDR3 is made up of 16 amino acids. The chain's CDR3 is CASSGAGGGGANVLTF.

This chain joins TRBV2 and TRBJ1-6; TCRdb returns TRBD1, unconfirmable since there is no DNA. Per germline, CDR1 SNHLY and CDR2 FYNNEI. This CDR3 is 16 amino acids long. The CDR3 loop is CASSEAPDRTNSPLHF.

The chain couples TRBV6-2 or TRBV6-3 to TRBJ2-7; TCRdb's assignment of TRBD2 cannot be checked, as there is no DNA. Germline V gene data show CDR1 as MNHEY and CDR2 as SVGEGT. CDR3 length: 13 residues. The CDR3 region is CASSFGSGFEQYF.

Considering frequency, this clonotype is medium-sized. CDR3 sequence: CASSVLGANYGYTF. J is TRBJ1-2 and V is TRBV2. Germline CDR1 reads SNHLY; CDR2 reads FYNNEI. The CDR3 sequence is 14 residues long.

This clonotype shows up as medium-sized by frequency. This chain links TRBV4-1 with TRBJ2-5; TCRdb outputs TRBD2, but without DNA this stays unchecked. The CDR3 extends over 15 amino acids. Germline V CDR1 and CDR2: MGHRA, YSYEKL. Here the CDR3 reads CASSQVYGSGETQYF.

This clonotype registers medium-sized by frequency. This chain joins TRBV7-2 and TRBJ2-3; the TRBD2 assignment by TCRdb is unverifiable without DNA. CDR3 length: 14 residues. CDR1 SGHTA and CDR2 FQGNSA come from the germline V gene. CDR3 amino acids: CASSLEDGRARQYF.

This chain links TRBV11-2 with TRBJ1-1; absent DNA, TCRdb's TRBD1 call cannot be checked. The CDR3 loop spans 14 amino acids. Germline CDR1 and CDR2: SGHAT and FQNNGV. This CDR3 reads CASSLGPSGPEAFF.